This TCR beta chain was sequenced for a study of glioma-infiltrating T cells after dendritic cell vaccination. Germline V gene data show CDR1 as MNHNS and CDR2 as SASEGT. This CDR3 region has 15 residues. Trimming shortened V by 6 bases and J by 5 bases, and 17 bases separated the two germline ends. The repertoire was sequenced with immunoSEQ multiplex PCR; TCRdb's copy has only in-frame clones and lacks some. Of about 64,000 clones listed, 82% were seen once; the top ten hold over 9%. This clonotype originated in a human donor with glioblastoma. This sequence joins TRBV6-1 and TRBJ1-3; D uncertain. The input for sequencing was blood, taken before dendritic cell vaccination. The DNA for the CDR3 is TGTGCCAGCAGCCTTGGGGAGACAACGAGAAACACCATATATTTT. Its protein is CASSLGETTRNTIYF.